A selection of T cell receptor beta chains follows, all from one sample in a study of blood T cell repertoires in COVID-19. Sequencing used immunoSEQ multiplex PCR; TCRdb keeps in-frame clones, though not all of them. Among hundreds of thousands of clones listed, approximately 90% were seen once. The sample was PBMCs or T cells enriched from blood (not recorded which). These receptor sequences come from a man aged 25 to 40 who had recovered from COVID-19. The CDR3 runs from the conserved cysteine through the conserved F or W. D genes are given only for firm matches. Expanded clones are given a class, and other clones once, few, many or no size at all.

CDR3 protein	CDR3 DNA	J gene	clone size	D gene	V gene
CASSIIGAINEKLFF	TGTGCCAGTAGTATAATAGGGGCCATTAATGAAAAACTGTTTTTT	TRBJ1-4	.	.	TRBV19
CAWREKVAKNIQYF	TGTGCCTGGAGGGAGAAAGTAGCCAAAAACATTCAGTACTTC	TRBJ2-4	.	.	TRBV30
CASEQGRGNTIYF	TGTGCCAGCGAACAGGGAAGAGGAAACACCATATATTTT	TRBJ1-3	once	.	TRBV2
CASGSRSNEQFF	TGTGCCAGCGGGAGTCGCTCAAATGAGCAGTTCTTC	TRBJ2-1	.	.	TRBV2
CASSISQGGKNIQYF	TGTGCCAGTAGTATTTCCCAGGGAGGCAAAAACATTCAGTACTTC	TRBJ2-4	.	.	TRBV19
CASSEGLTLMNTEAFF	TGTGCCAGCAGTGAAGGGCTCACGCTTATGAACACTGAAGCTTTCTTT	TRBJ1-1	.	.	TRBV2
CASSEATPLHF	TGTGCCAGCAGCGAGGCTACACCCCTCCACTTT	TRBJ1-6	.	.	TRBV2
CASSPGTGELFF	TGTGCCAGCAGCCCGGGGACCGGGGAGCTGTTTTTT	TRBJ2-2	few	.	TRBV2
CASSFRATGTSSRGYTF	TGTGCCAGCAGCTTCCGCGCAACAGGGACCTCTTCGAGAGGCTACACCTTC	TRBJ1-2	.	.	TRBV7-2
CASSDIKTANSNQPQHF	TGTGCCAGCAGTGATATTAAGACAGCGAATAGCAATCAGCCCCAGCATTTT	TRBJ1-5	.	.	TRBV2
CASSQETSSYTF	TGCGCCAGCAGCCAAGAGACATCTAGCTACACCTTC	TRBJ1-2	few	.	TRBV4-1
CASSSGLAGGRYNEQFF	TGCGCCAGCAGCTCCGGACTAGCGGGAGGGCGGTACAATGAGCAGTTCTTC	TRBJ2-1	.	TRBD2	TRBV5-1
CASRESGENSPLHF	TGTGCCAGCAGAGAGTCAGGCGAGAATTCACCCCTCCACTTT	TRBJ1-6	.	.	TRBV27
CASSSQGVDQPQHF	TGTGCCAGCAGCTCCCAGGGGGTGGATCAGCCCCAGCATTTT	TRBJ1-5	.	TRBD1	TRBV5-4
CASLAWNEQYF	TGTGCCAGTCTAGCGTGGAACGAGCAGTACTTC	TRBJ2-7	.	.	TRBV6-5
CASSNPNSNIQYF	TGTGCCAGCTCAAATCCAAATTCCAACATTCAGTACTTC	TRBJ2-4	.	.	TRBV18
CASSPLTGLNQPQHF	TGTGCCAGCAGCCCCTTGACAGGGCTAAATCAGCCCCAGCATTTT	TRBJ1-5	.	TRBD1	TRBV9
CASSYSAGAGELFF	TGTGCCAGCAGTTACTCGGCAGGGGCCGGGGAGCTGTTTTTT	TRBJ2-2	.	.	TRBV6-5
CAISELLDRANYGYTF	TGTGCCATCAGTGAACTCTTGGACAGGGCTAACTATGGCTACACCTTC	TRBJ1-2	.	TRBD1	TRBV10-3
CASSPQRREEQFF	TGCGCCAGCAGCCCCCAGCGACGGGAGGAGCAGTTCTTC	TRBJ2-1	.	.	TRBV10-2
CASSRPGGTEQYF	TGTGCCAGCAGCCGCCCGGGAGGGACCGAGCAGTACTTC	TRBJ2-7	once	TRBD2	TRBV11-2
CASSGPRVGRPQHF	TGTGCCAGTAGTGGCCCCAGGGTTGGTCGTCCCCAGCATTTT	TRBJ1-5	.	.	TRBV19
CASSIAATGANVLTF	TGTGCCAGTAGTATTGCGGCCACTGGGGCCAACGTCCTGACTTTC	TRBJ2-6	.	.	TRBV19
CASSLIKGVGYGYTF	TGTGCCAGCAGTTTGATAAAGGGGGTGGGCTATGGCTACACCTTC	TRBJ1-2	.	.	TRBV27
CASSSAAGQGVEAFF	TGTGCCAGCAGCTCGGCGGCGGGGCAGGGGGTTGAAGCTTTCTTT	TRBJ1-1	.	TRBD1	TRBV5-4
CASSQEPVVTSGNTIYF	TGCGCCAGCAGCCAAGAACCAGTCGTTACCTCTGGAAACACCATATATTTT	TRBJ1-3	.	.	TRBV4-1
CASRILAGYNEQFF	TGTGCCAGCAGGATTCTAGCGGGATACAATGAGCAGTTCTTC	TRBJ2-1	.	TRBD2	TRBV28
CSVDAGQNRNTGELFF	TGCAGCGTTGACGCAGGGCAGAATCGCAACACCGGGGAGCTGTTTTTT	TRBJ2-2	.	.	TRBV29-1
CASSNTGGTDHNSPLHF	TGCGCCAGCAGCAACACCGGCGGGACGGACCATAATTCACCCCTCCACTTT	TRBJ1-6	.	.	TRBV5-1
CAIRTRGGEQYF	TGTGCCATCAGAACAAGGGGAGGCGAGCAGTACTTC	TRBJ2-7	.	.	TRBV10-3
CASSIMEDYGYTF	TGTGCCAGTAGTATTATGGAGGACTATGGCTACACCTTC	TRBJ1-2	once	.	TRBV19
CASSLPTGSYEQYF	TGTGCCAGCAGCTTACCCACCGGTTCCTACGAGCAGTACTTC	TRBJ2-7	.	.	TRBV7-2
CAISELGVEAFF	TGTGCCATCAGTGAGCTCGGGGTGGAAGCTTTCTTT	TRBJ1-1	.	.	TRBV10-3
CASSSQGNTEAFF	TGTGCCAGCAGCTCACAGGGGAACACTGAAGCTTTCTTT	TRBJ1-1	once	.	TRBV11-3
CASSLGTGAYNSPLHF	TGTGCCAGCAGCCTCGGGACAGGGGCCTATAATTCACCCCTCCACTTT	TRBJ1-6	.	TRBD1	TRBV3-1/TRBV3-2
CASSLPGQMGDGANVLTF	TGTGCCAGTAGTCTTCCGGGACAGATGGGAGATGGGGCCAACGTCCTGACTTTC	TRBJ2-6	.	TRBD1	TRBV19
CASSLQNRGSGNTIYF	TGTGCCAGCTCACTACAAAACAGGGGCTCTGGAAACACCATATATTTT	TRBJ1-3	.	TRBD1	TRBV18
CASTEAIGTEAFF	TGTGCCAGTACCGAGGCAATCGGGACTGAAGCTTTCTTT	TRBJ1-1	.	.	TRBV7-3
CAINTVGQEAFF	TGTGCCATCAATACGGTGGGGCAGGAAGCTTTCTTT	TRBJ1-1	.	.	TRBV10-3
CASTQSVEGGTEAFF	TGTGCCAGTACCCAAAGTGTGGAGGGCGGCACTGAAGCTTTCTTT	TRBJ1-1	.	.	TRBV19
CASSRSQTLNTEAFF	TGTGCCAGCAGTCGATCCCAGACACTGAACACTGAAGCTTTCTTT	TRBJ1-1	.	.	TRBV6-6
CASNPRLTSSDTQYF	TGTGCCAGCAACCCTAGGTTAACTAGTTCAGATACGCAGTATTTT	TRBJ2-3	.	.	TRBV28
CASSLFGGYSTDTQYF	TGTGCCAGCAGTTTATTTGGAGGGTATAGCACAGATACGCAGTATTTT	TRBJ2-3	.	.	TRBV27
CASSLAGVREQYF	TGTGCCAGCAGTTTGGCAGGGGTCAGGGAGCAGTACTTC	TRBJ2-7	.	.	TRBV12-3/TRBV12-4
CAIRRSGTSSYNEQFF	TGTGCCATCAGACGTAGCGGGACAAGCTCCTACAATGAGCAGTTCTTC	TRBJ2-1	.	TRBD2	TRBV10-3
CASRRRDRVGDEQFF	TGCGCCAGCAGGCGACGGGACAGGGTCGGCGATGAGCAGTTCTTC	TRBJ2-1	.	TRBD1	TRBV23-1
CASSLGGSGITGELFF	TGCGCCAGCAGCTTGGGGGGTAGCGGGATCACCGGGGAGCTGTTTTTT	TRBJ2-2	.	TRBD2	TRBV5-1
CASSLLAGVTKNIQYF	TGTGCCAGCAGCTTACTAGCGGGAGTAACCAAAAACATTCAGTACTTC	TRBJ2-4	.	TRBD2	TRBV11-2
CASSLFQRGSEQFF	TGTGCCAGCAGCTTATTCCAGAGGGGGAGTGAGCAGTTCTTC	TRBJ2-1	.	.	TRBV11-2
CASSSGQPGANVLTF	TGTGCCAGCAGTTCAGGGCAGCCTGGGGCCAACGTCCTGACTTTC	TRBJ2-6	.	.	TRBV7-7
CASKILRTGTTNEKLFF	TGTGCCAGCAAAATCCTTAGGACGGGAACAACTAATGAAAAACTGTTTTTT	TRBJ1-4	.	.	TRBV2